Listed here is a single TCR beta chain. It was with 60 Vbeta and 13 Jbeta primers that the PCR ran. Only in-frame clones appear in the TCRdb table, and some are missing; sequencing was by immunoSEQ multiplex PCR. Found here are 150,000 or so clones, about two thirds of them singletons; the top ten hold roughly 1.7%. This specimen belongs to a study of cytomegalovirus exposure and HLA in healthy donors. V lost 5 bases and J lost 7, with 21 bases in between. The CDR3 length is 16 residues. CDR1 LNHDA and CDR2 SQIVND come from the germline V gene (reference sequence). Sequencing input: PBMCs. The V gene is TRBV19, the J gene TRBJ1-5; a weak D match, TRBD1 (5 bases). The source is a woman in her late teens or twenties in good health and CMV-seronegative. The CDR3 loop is CASSAAGGGSGQPQHF. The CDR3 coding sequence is TGTGCCAGTAGTGCGGCCGGGGGGGGGTCGGGACAGCCCCAGCATTTT.